This T cell receptor beta chain was captured in a study of post-analysis software for immune sequencing data. About the study: The disease courses covered relapsing-remitting, secondary progressive and progressive-relapsing multiple sclerosis. Study-level findings and limits: Multiple sclerosis patients showed significantly lower normalized Chao1 diversity than controls did. Roughly 5 TRBV segments, TRBV5-6, TRBV5-1 and TRBV20-1 among them, were found more frequent in patients than controls. The authors found that F measure strongly co-clustered same-batch samples.

Researchers reported that TCR beta cDNA libraries carried unique molecular identifiers. T cells numbering roughly 1 to 10 million gave rise to around 500,000 cDNA molecules. Using its own MiXCR run on the PCR reads, TCRdb lists one record per CDR3 protein. The table has about 820,000 distinct CDR3 sequences, under 70% seen once; the top ten hold roughly 4.4%. A note on this clonotype: Its target is not known.

Per the germline V gene, CDR1 is DFQATT and CDR2 is SNEGSKA (reference sequence). This CDR3 spans 12 amino acids. The V and J ends lost 6 bases and 6 bases respectively, with 15 bases between them. The gene calls are TRBV20-1 and TRBJ2-7; possibly TRBD2 for D (6 bases). The TCR comes from a girl aged 10-17 years with multiple sclerosis. The sequencing input was blood. CDR3 sequence reads: CSAARERGEQYF. The CDR3 region has the DNA TGCAGTGCAGCCCGGGAGAGGGGCGAGCAGTACTTC.